This entry lists 7 T cell receptor beta chains sequenced from one sample in a study of long-term antiretroviral therapy in people with HIV. Survey level was the resolution at which the v3.0 immunoSEQ assay ran. Repertoires were generated with immunoSEQ multiplex PCR, while TCRdb's copy carries only in-frame clones and drops some. The table shows over 15,000 clones, with 90% to 95% occurring only once. Sequencing used unsorted PBMCs, obtained 0.3 years after starting antiretroviral therapy. The receptors come from a man aged 60 to 75 with HIV.

The chain has TRBV5-1 and TRBJ2-7; 7 bases match TRBD2. CDR3 length equals 14 residues. After removal of 3 bases from V and 2 bases from J, the junction contained 5 bases not matched to a gene. In germline, CDR1 is SGHRS, CDR2 YFSETQ. DNA for the CDR3: TGCGCCAGCAGCTGGGGAGGGACTACCTACGAGCAGTACTTC. This gives the protein CASSWGGTTYEQYF.

This rearrangement joins TRBV5-4 to TRBJ2-1, with 7 bases lining up with TRBD1. V lost 4 bases and J lost 0; bases outside the gene matches: 4. This CDR3 has 15 amino acids. CDR1 and CDR2 from the germline V gene are SGHNT and YYREEE (reference sequence). The CDR3: CASSPTGDSYNEQFF. DNA of the CDR3: TGTGCCAGCAGCCCCACAGGGGACTCCTACAATGAGCAGTTCTTC.

The gene calls are TRBV7-2 and TRBJ2-1; 7 bases agree with TRBD2. The J segment lost 0 bases and the V segment lost 2 bases, leaving 7 bases of the junction unmatched. The CDR3 is made up of 17 amino acids. Germline CDR1 is SGHTA and CDR2 is FQGNSA. The CDR3 sequence is CASSLFVLAASYNEQFF. CDR3 coding DNA: TGTGCCAGCAGCTTATTTGTCCTAGCGGCCTCCTACAATGAGCAGTTCTTC.

The chain carries TRBV7-3 and TRBJ2-2, with D possibly matching TRBD2 (5 bases). Trimming removed 5 bases at V and 0 bases at J, with 7 bases between. CDR3 size: 14 residues. CDR1 SGHTA and CDR2 FQGTGA come from the germline V gene. CDR3 region: CASSPGTNTGELFF. CDR3 coding DNA: TGTGCCAGCAGCCCGGGGACGAACACCGGGGAGCTGTTTTTT.

The chain combines TRBV19 with TRBJ2-7, with 7 bases identical to TRBD2. The germline gives CDR1 LNHDA, CDR2 SQIVND (reference sequence). Unmatched junction bases numbered 4, after V lost 2 bases and J lost 3 bases. The CDR3 covers 14 residues. CDR3 residues: CASSISGVNYEQYF. The CDR3 DNA follows: TGTGCCAGTAGTATAAGCGGGGTAAACTACGAGCAGTACTTC.

The rearrangement links TRBV29-1 to TRBJ2-1, with D possibly TRBD1 on 5 matching bases. There are 13 residues in the CDR3. V was shortened by 3 bases and J by 8 bases, with 14 bases between the two germline ends. Per the germline V gene, CDR1 is SQVTM and CDR2 is ANQGSEA. Written as DNA, the CDR3 is TGCAGCGTTGAGGGGCCCCCTCGGGATGAGCAGTTCTTC. Translation gives CSVEGPPRDEQFF.

J is TRBJ2-1 and V is TRBV14; 7 bases align to TRBD2. Trimming removed 0 bases from V and 3 bases from J; junction bases left unmatched: 5. The CDR3 runs 16 residues. CDR1 and CDR2 (germline): SGHDN, FVKESK. CDR3 nucleotides: TGTGCCAGCAGCCAAGATACGGGACTATACTACAATGAGCAGTTCTTC. Protein: CASSQDTGLYYNEQFF.